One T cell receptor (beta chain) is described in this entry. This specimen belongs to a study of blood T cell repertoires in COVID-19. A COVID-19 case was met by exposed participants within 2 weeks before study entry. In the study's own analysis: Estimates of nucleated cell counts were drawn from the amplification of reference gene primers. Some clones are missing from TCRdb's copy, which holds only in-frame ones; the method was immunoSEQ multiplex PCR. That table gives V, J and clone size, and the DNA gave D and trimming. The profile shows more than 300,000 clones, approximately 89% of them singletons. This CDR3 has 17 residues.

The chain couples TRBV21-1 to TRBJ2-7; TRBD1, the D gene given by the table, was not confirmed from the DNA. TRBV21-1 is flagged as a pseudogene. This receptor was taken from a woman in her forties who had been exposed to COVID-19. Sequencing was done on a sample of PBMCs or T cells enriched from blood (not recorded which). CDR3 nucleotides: TGTGCCAGCACCGCCGCCCAGTGGGACAGGGAGAGCTACGAGCAGTACTTC. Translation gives CASTAAQWDRESYEQYF.